This T cell receptor beta chain came from a study of regulatory T cells in long-lasting Graves disease. The CDR3 covers 15 residues. V lost 6 bases, J lost 7 bases, and 14 bases stayed unmatched. The germline CDR1 and CDR2 sequences are DFQATT and SNEGSKA (reference sequence). Findings of the study overall: Accuracy might have suffered from few samples.

Investigators prepared the TCR beta libraries by applying iRepertoire HTBI primers and Arm-PCR of CDR3 regions. From the multiplex PCR reads, TCRdb called clonotypes with MiXCR, one entry per CDR3 protein. The data show a few hundred thousand distinct CDR3 sequences, approximately 12% seen once. Comments on this clonotype: Antigen unknown.

Time point defined: newly diagnosed GD, antithyroid drugs for less than 3 months. After RNA was extracted from PBMCs, the TCR library was made from it. Patients came from an endocrinology department in Xi'an, China. These same data were also listed under a study on T cells in Graves' hyperthyroidism and ophthalmopathy. As reported in that work: The HTBI set primed first-round TCR CDR3 RT-PCR.

This chain connects TRBV20-1 to TRBJ2-1, with TRBD2 identical over 8 bases. Material: peripheral blood mononuclear cells (PBMCs), obtained at new diagnosis, from a patient treated with antithyroid drugs. The TCR originated in a woman aged 18-29 years with Graves disease. The CDR3 bases are TGCAGTGCAGAACCGTCCCGGACTAGCTGGAATGAGCAGTTCTTC. Translation gives CSAEPSRTSWNEQFF.